This T cell receptor (beta chain) was captured by sequencing in a study of blood T cell repertoires in COVID-19 (dated by TCRdb to 2020 to 2022). About the full investigation: The collaborator samples originated in the United States, Italy and Spain and spanned the acute and convalescent phases of COVID-19. The samples were drawn from two sources: the first 160 participants of the ongoing ImmuneRACE study, and 950 to 1,500 subjects contributed by 6 global collaborators. Sample metadata almost always included a de-identified subject ID, COVID-19 status, age in years and sex. The repertoires were released in a freely available public database meant as a resource for research on the immune response to SARS-CoV-2. The material from the prospective study consisted of cDNA or gDNA derived from T cells, B-cell-depleted T cells, or PBMCs. Subjects who had been exposed to COVID-19, were actively infected with it, or had recovered from it provided the deeply sampled blood TCRbeta repertoires that made up the dataset. Where available, HLA class I and class II types were taken from metadata supplied by the sample provider and were not determined by assay-based typing.

The CDR3 sequence holds 15 residues, the cysteine and phenylalanine included. Of all the DNA, just the CDR3 is kept, 45 bases in frame from base 1. The junction shows trimming of 6 bases on V and 7 bases on J, and the gene matches do not reach 14 bases of it. Taken from the germline V gene, the CDR1 and CDR2 loops are SNHLY and FYNNEI. TCRbeta CDR3 regions were amplified from genomic DNA using the immunoSEQ Assay, a bias-controlled multiplex PCR. In the original analysis: Within the assay, amplification of reference gene primers was used to estimate how many nucleated cells each sample contained. Sequence reads were collapsed and filtered to measure the absolute abundance of every unique TCRbeta CDR3 rearrangement. For each sample, productive Simpson clonality was calculated by taking the square root of Simpson's diversity index across productive rearrangements. The table comes from immuneACCESS by way of TCRdb, which keeps in-frame sequences with V and J called. Part of the clones is missing from these tables; in studies checked, under half for an unresolved V gene and the rest for unknown reasons. The DNA gave D and trimming, while V, J and clone size come from that table. Present in this sample are about 230,000 clones, 75% to 85% of which were seen just once. Around 7% of the sample rests with the top ten.

Each collaborating institution followed its own protocols to collect whole blood in K2EDTA tubes. Collaborator samples were shipped for TCRbeta analysis as frozen whole blood, isolated PBMCs, or DNA extracted from either sample type. Here is what the overall study found, with its caveats: Clinical and demographic metadata were provided uncurated, with the amount varying by source and participant.

This clone came up a few times. Its antigen remains undetermined. There are no base qualities to consult, and no much larger clone falls within one base. The V and J genes are TRBV2 and TRBJ1-2, and TRBD1 matches 7 of the central bases. The specimen sequenced was peripheral blood. This clonotype was sampled from a woman between 50 and 59 years old with acute or convalescent COVID-19. The encoded CDR3 is CASRSGKGALRGYTF. The DNA reads TGTGCCAGCAGATCTGGGAAGGGGGCGCTTCGTGGCTACACCTTC.